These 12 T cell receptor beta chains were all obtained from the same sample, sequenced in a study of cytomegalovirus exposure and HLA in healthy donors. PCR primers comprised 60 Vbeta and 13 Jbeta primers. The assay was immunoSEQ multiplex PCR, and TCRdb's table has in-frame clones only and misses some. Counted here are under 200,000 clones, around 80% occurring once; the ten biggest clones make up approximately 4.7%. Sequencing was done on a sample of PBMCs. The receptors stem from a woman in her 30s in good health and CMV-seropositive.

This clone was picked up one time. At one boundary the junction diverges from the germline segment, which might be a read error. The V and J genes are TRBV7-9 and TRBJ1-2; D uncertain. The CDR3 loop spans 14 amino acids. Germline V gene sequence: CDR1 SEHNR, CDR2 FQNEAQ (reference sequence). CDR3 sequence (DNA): TGTTCCAGCAGCTCCGCCCTTTCCCTACAGACGACGACCTTC. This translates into CSSSSALSLQTTTF.

The CDR3: CASSLGTGLGTGNTIYF. DNA of the CDR3: TGCGCCAGCAGCTTAGGGACAGGCCTCGGGACTGGAAACACCATATATTTT. The chain recombines TRBV5-1 with TRBJ1-3; 8 bases are a match to TRBD1. This CDR3 is 17 amino acids long. Per germline, CDR1 SGHRS and CDR2 YFSETQ. Trimming took 2 bases from V and 2 from J; bases not matched to a gene: 9.

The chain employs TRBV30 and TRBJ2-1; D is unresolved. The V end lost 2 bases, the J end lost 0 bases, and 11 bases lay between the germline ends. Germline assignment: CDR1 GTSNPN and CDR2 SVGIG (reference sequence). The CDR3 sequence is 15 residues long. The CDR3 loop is CAWSLEIDSYNEQFF. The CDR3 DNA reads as TGTGCCTGGAGTTTGGAGATTGACTCCTACAATGAGCAGTTCTTC. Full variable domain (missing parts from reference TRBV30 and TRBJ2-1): SQTIHQWPATLVQPVGSPLSLECTVEGTSNPNLYWYRQAAGRGLQLLFYSVGIGQISSEVPQNLSASRPQDRQFILSSKKLLLSDSGFYLCAWSLEIDSYNEQFFGPGTRLTVL.

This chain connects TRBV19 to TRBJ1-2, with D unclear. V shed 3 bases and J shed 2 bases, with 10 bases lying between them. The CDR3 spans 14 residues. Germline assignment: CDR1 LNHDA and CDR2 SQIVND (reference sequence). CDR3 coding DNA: TGTGCCAGTAGTATGGAGGCAGACAACTATGGCTACACCTTC. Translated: CASSMEADNYGYTF.

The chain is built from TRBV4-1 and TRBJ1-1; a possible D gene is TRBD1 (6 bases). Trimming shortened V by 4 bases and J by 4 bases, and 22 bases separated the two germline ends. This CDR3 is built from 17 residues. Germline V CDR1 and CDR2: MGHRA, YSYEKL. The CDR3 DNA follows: TGCGCCAGCAGCCCGAGAAAAGGGGGGAGGGTGGTCACTGAAGCTTTCTTT. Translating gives CASSPRKGGRVVTEAFF.

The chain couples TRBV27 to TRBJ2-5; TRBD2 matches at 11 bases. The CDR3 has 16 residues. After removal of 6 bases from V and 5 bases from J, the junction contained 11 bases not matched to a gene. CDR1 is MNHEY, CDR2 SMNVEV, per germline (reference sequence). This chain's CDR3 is CASSSRLAGGRETQYF. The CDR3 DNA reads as TGTGCCAGCAGCAGCCGGCTAGCGGGAGGCAGGGAGACCCAGTACTTC.

The CDR3 reads CASSRGTGELFF. CDR3 bases: TGTGCCAGCAGCCGGGGGACCGGGGAGCTGTTTTTT. This chain connects TRBV21-1 to TRBJ2-2; the table's D call, TRBD2, was not checked against the DNA. TRBV21-1 is classified as a pseudogene. The CDR3 runs 12 residues.

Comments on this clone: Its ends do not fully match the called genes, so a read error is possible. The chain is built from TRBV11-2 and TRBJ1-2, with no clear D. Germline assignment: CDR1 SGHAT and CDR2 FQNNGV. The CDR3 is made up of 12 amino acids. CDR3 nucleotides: TGTGCCAGCAGCTCTCACAGCTATGGCTACACCTTT. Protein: CASSSHSYGYTF.

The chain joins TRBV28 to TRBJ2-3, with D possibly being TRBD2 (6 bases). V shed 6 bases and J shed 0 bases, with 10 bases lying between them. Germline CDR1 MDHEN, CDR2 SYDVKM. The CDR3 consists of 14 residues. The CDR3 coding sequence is TGTGCCAGCAGGGGGGGACCTAGCACAGATACGCAGTATTTT. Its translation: CASRGGPSTDTQYF.

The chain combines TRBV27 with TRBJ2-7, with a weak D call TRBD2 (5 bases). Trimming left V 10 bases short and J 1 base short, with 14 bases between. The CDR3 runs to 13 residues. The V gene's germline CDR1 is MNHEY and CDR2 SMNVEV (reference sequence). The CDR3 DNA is TGTGCCACCCGGCCGGGGATGTCCTACGAGCAGTACTTC. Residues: CATRPGMSYEQYF.

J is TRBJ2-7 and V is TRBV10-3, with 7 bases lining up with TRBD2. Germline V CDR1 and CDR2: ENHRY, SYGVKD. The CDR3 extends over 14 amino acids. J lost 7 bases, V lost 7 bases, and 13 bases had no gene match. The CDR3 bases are TGTGCCATCAACTACGGGGCGGGAGTCGGAGAGCAGTACTTC. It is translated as CAINYGAGVGEQYF.

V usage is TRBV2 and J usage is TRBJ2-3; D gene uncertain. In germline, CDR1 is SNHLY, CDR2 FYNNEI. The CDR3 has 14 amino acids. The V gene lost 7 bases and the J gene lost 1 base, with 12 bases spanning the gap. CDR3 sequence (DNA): TGTGCCAGCATTGCAGCCCGGGGCACAGATACGCAGTATTTT. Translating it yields CASIAARGTDTQYF.